These T cell receptor beta chains were read from a single sample in a study of cytomegalovirus exposure and HLA in healthy donors. Data came from immunoSEQ multiplex PCR; TCRdb stores just in-frame clones and leaves some out. The repertoire includes 200,000 to 250,000 clones, less than 85% of them detected once, and 4.5% to 6% sits in the top ten. The sequenced sample consisted of PBMCs. These receptors came from a woman younger than 30 in good health and CMV-seronegative. CDR3s include the opening cysteine and the closing phenylalanine or tryptophan. D genes are given only for firm matches. Only part of the rows carry a size: once, few, many, or a class if the clone is expanded.

j_gene | abundance | d_gene | v_gene | CDR3aa | CDR3nt
TRBJ2-7 | NA | NA | TRBV5-1 | CASSLSGSLYEQYF | TGCGCCAGCAGCTTGTCTGGTTCCCTTTACGAGCAGTACTTC
TRBJ2-1 | NA | TRBD2 | TRBV27 | CASSLSPLASGKRFIDEQFF | TGTGCCAGCAGTTTATCGCCTTTGGCTAGCGGAAAGCGGTTTATAGATGAGCAGTTCTTC
TRBJ1-2 | NA | TRBD1 | TRBV9 | CASSGAGGYGYTF | TGTGCCAGCAGCGGGGCAGGGGGCTATGGCTACACCTTC
TRBJ1-5 | NA | NA | TRBV5-6 | CASSPFSSGDNQPQHF | TGTGCCAGCAGCCCCTTCTCTTCCGGGGACAATCAGCCCCAGCATTTT
TRBJ2-1 | NA | NA | TRBV6-1 | CASSEAAANNEQFF | TGTGCCAGCAGTGAAGCGGCAGCTAACAATGAGCAGTTCTTC
TRBJ2-2 | NA | NA | TRBV14 | CASSQFGTGELFF | TGTGCCAGCAGCCAATTTGGCACCGGGGAGCTGTTTTTT
TRBJ2-2 | NA | NA | TRBV4-2 | CASSQEIKSTGELFF | TGTGCCAGCAGCCAAGAGATTAAGAGCACCGGGGAGCTGTTTTTT
TRBJ1-5 | few | NA | TRBV5-1 | CASIREQRNQPQHF | TGCGCCAGCATTAGGGAACAGAGGAATCAGCCCCAGCATTTT
TRBJ2-3 | NA | NA | TRBV6-4 | CASSAAGATDTQYF | TGTGCCAGCAGTGCGGCGGGGGCCACAGATACGCAGTATTTT
TRBJ2-7 | NA | NA | TRBV2 | CASSIYEQYF | TGTGCCAGCAGTATCTACGAGCAGTACTTC
TRBJ1-5 | NA | NA | TRBV15 | CATSRGAGRGNQPQHF | TGTGCCACCAGCAGGGGGGCGGGCCGGGGGAATCAGCCCCAGCATTTT
TRBJ2-3 | NA | NA | TRBV2 | CASSGGGYTDTQYF | TGTGCCAGCAGTGGAGGAGGGTACACAGATACGCAGTATTTT
TRBJ2-1 | NA | TRBD2 | TRBV2 | CASRALAGGKNEQFF | TGTGCCAGCAGAGCACTAGCGGGAGGAAAGAATGAGCAGTTCTTC
TRBJ1-1 | many | NA | TRBV15 | CATSGRTANTEAFF | TGTGCCACCAGCGGGCGGACGGCCAACACTGAAGCTTTCTTT
TRBJ1-4 | NA | TRBD1 | TRBV19 | CASRGTGREKLFF | TGTGCCAGTAGGGGGACAGGGCGTGAAAAACTGTTTTTT
TRBJ1-6 | NA | TRBD1 | TRBV6-6 | CASSYPGQGNSPLHF | TGTGCCAGCAGTTACCCTGGACAGGGGAATTCACCCCTCCACTTT
TRBJ2-2 | NA | TRBD2 | TRBV6-4 | CASSDSAGGAYTGELFF | TGTGCCAGCAGTGACTCAGCGGGGGGCGCTTACACCGGGGAGCTGTTTTTT
TRBJ1-5 | NA | NA | TRBV15 | CATSSQGNLGQPQHF | TGTGCCACCAGCTCTCAAGGGAATTTGGGTCAGCCCCAGCATTTT
TRBJ1-2 | NA | NA | TRBV2 | CASSDDYFGGYTF | TGTGCCAGCAGTGACGACTATTTTGGCGGCTACACCTTC
TRBJ1-4 | once | TRBD1 | TRBV7-8 | CASSSIDRGPEKLFF | TGTGCCAGCAGCTCAATTGACAGGGGGCCTGAAAAACTGTTTTTT
TRBJ1-2 | NA | NA | TRBV5-6 | CASSPTGTAHYGYTF | TGTGCCAGCAGCCCAACCGGTACGGCACACTATGGCTACACCTTC
TRBJ2-5 | NA | TRBD2 | TRBV25-1 | CASSSPPGLAGGETQYF | TGTGCCAGCAGTAGTCCTCCGGGACTAGCGGGAGGAGAGACCCAGTACTTC